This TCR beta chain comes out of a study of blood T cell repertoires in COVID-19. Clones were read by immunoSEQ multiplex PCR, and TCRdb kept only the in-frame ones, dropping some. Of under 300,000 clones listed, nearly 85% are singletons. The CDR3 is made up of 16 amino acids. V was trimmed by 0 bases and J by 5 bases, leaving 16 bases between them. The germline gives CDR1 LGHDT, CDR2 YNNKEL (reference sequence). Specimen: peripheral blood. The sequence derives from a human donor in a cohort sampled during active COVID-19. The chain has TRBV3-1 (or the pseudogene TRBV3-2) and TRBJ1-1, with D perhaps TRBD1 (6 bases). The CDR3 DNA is TGTGCCAGCAGCCAAGAGGTGGTTGGGGGCTTTACTGAAGCTTTCTTT. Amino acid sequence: CASSQEVVGGFTEAFF.